This TCR beta chain was sequenced during a study of blood T cells in healthy people across ages (dated by TCRdb to about 2015). Background for the entire study: In model experiments, template switching captured about one uniquely barcoded TCR beta cDNA molecule for every two T cells. The study measured age-related changes in TCR beta repertoire diversity using deep sequencing normalized with unique cDNA molecular identifiers. The donors were split into four age groups: young (average 16 years), middle-aged (around 37), aged (about 56) and long-lived (roughly 77). Two additional independent replicas of 1 million unique cDNA reads from the same blood draw were analyzed for two donors (one aged 18 to 30 and one aged 80 or older).

General conclusions and limits of the study: The percentage of naive T cells measured by flow cytometry correlated strongly with observed TCR beta diversity. Total diversity estimates from one million sequenced T cells were considered lower bounds and underestimates. Observed TCR beta diversity per million T cells fell roughly linearly with age, and a significant reduction was already apparent by age around 39. Compared with the aged group, the long-lived group had more naive CD4+ T cells, fewer expanded clones and increased TCR diversity, suggesting age selection. Because the CMV infection status of the donors was unknown, age-related changes in expanded clonotypes may potentially have been confounded. Bulk unsorted PBMC profiling prevented conclusive comparison of naive and antigen-experienced compartments.

The roughly 38 donors, aged roughly 6 to 95 years, were systemically healthy Caucasian individuals from Russia. Ten milliliters of peripheral blood were collected from each donor into EDTA-treated Vacutainer tubes. Ficoll-Paque density-gradient centrifugation was used to isolate PBMCs, with at least 7 million obtained per sample. Total RNA, at least 6 micrograms per sample, was extracted from PBMCs with Trizol reagent. The percentages of naive CD45RAhigh/CD27high T cells were determined by flow cytometry on a PBMC aliquot from every donor. Library prep was done by 5' RACE. The instrument was an Illumina HiSeq 2500. A second PCR of about 7 to 12 cycles was run with a J-beta primer mix and a sample-barcoded 5' primer. Each TCR beta cDNA molecule received a unique molecular identifier from a template-switch 5' adaptor carrying 12 random nucleotides. Each sample yielded at least 3 million CDR3-containing paired-end reads. First-strand cDNA synthesis was performed from all RNA using the Mint cDNA synthesis kit, with priming by a TRBC-specific oligonucleotide. After uracil-DNA glycosylase treatment, a first 18-cycle PCR used universal primers M1SS and BC2_uni_R on all cDNA. In the original analysis: Normalization of each sample was performed by random selection of 1 million high-quality reads, each carrying a distinct molecular identifier. Reads sharing molecular identifiers were discarded rather than binned into consensus sequences. MiTCR, with a Q25 quality threshold and the strictest error-elimination algorithm, was used for CDR3 identification, clonotype clustering and error correction. Lower-bound total TCR beta diversity was estimated with a nonparametric unseen species model using Euler transformation. TCRdb reprocessed the public reads (quality trimming at Q25 with fastp, clone calling with MiXCR) and kept in-frame beta chains. Rows are combined by CDR3 protein, so each entry shows the most common genes and DNA. The V and J calls come from TCRdb's annotation, not from the publication. Here the sample has 800,000 or so distinct CDR3 sequences; around a quarter occur a single time. The ten largest clones capture 3% to 4.5% of the sample.

This clonotype was seen more than once but under ten times. Its binding antigen is unknown. It has no much larger one-base neighbor in the sample; base qualities were not kept. The germline V gene sets CDR1 to SQVTM and CDR2 to ANQGSEA. From the cysteine through the phenylalanine, the CDR3 covers 12 amino acids. Only CDR3 DNA is held: 36 bases, read in frame from base 1. The junction shows trimming of 7 bases on V and 13 bases on J, plus 19 bases between the germline ends. The data were also submitted as part of a second study, on T cells of mothers and their children. In that second paper, the authors write: Nine systemically healthy Caucasian individuals served as donors, namely three mothers together with their six children. cDNA synthesis used all of the extracted RNA, with roughly 1.6 ug of RNA in each 15 ul reaction. In the second PCR, the M1S primer added sample barcodes and 2-4 random nucleotides. Over 8.5 million TCR beta CDR3 reads were obtained for each mother, and approximately 3.2 million reads were obtained for each child. Thymic selection similarly shapes TCR recombination output in related and unrelated pairs, with minor effect from inherited differences. Normalized repertoire overlap was always slightly but never significantly higher in related than unrelated mother-child pairs. No persistent microchimeric T cell clones were found, with a detection sensitivity of 80 to 100 clones per million clonotypes. The study used deep NGS to compare TCR beta repertoires of mothers and children, seeking features distinguishing related mother-child pairs from unrelated individuals. The mean age was 40 +/- 4 years for the mothers and approximately 11 +/- 4 years for the children. After adapter ligation with NEBNext reagents, the libraries were sequenced on Illumina HiSeq 2000 with 100+100 nt paired-end reads. To prevent cross-contamination, the mother and child libraries were prepared a month apart and were sequenced in separate runs. For each donor, somewhere between roughly 450,000 and 2,200,000 distinct TCR beta clonotypes were identified. Naive TCR beta clonotypes were estimated from low-frequency clonotypes matched to each donor's FACS-determined naive share, without sorting.

The V and J segments used are TRBV29-1 and TRBJ1-4; the D gene cannot be resolved reliably. This receptor was obtained from a boy aged 5-17 years in good health. Sequenced input: blood. The CDR3 protein sequence reads: CSGLEGNSRLFF. The sequenced DNA: TGCAGCGGACTCGAAGGGAACAGTAGACTGTTTTTT.